Following are 22 T cell receptor beta chains from one sample sequenced in a study of T cell changes during pregnancy in multiple sclerosis. Repertoires were generated with immunoSEQ multiplex PCR, while TCRdb's copy carries only in-frame clones and drops some. The sample gives 42,000 or so clones, about nine tenths of which show up once; 9% to 10% is in the top ten. The input for sequencing was CD8+ T cells from peripheral blood mononuclear cells, taken in the first trimester of pregnancy. Every receptor here comes from a female donor with multiple sclerosis, enrolled in a pregnancy study.

This clone has just one count. The chain carries TRBV11-2 and TRBJ2-7; TRBD2 matches at 8 bases. This CDR3 comprises 14 residues. From germline, CDR1 is SGHAT and CDR2 FQNNGV. The V segment lost 3 bases and the J segment 5 bases; nucleotides outside the gene matches: 6. The CDR3 region is CASSLSGRVNEQYF. Here the CDR3 DNA reads TGTGCCAGCAGCTTGAGCGGGAGAGTCAACGAGCAGTACTTC.

The V call is TRBV19, the J call TRBJ1-1; possible D gene TRBD1, 6 bases. Trimming stripped 9 bases from V and 0 bases from J, with 11 bases between. The length of the CDR3 is 13 residues. Per germline, CDR1 LNHDA and CDR2 SQIVND (reference sequence). The CDR3 DNA reads TGTGCCAGCTCACAGGGATTGAACACTGAAGCTTTCTTT. Protein sequence: CASSQGLNTEAFF.

The chain carries TRBV6-6 and TRBJ2-7; 8 bases line up with TRBD1. The CDR3 is 16 residues long. The germline V gene has CDR1 MNHNY and CDR2 SVGAGI (reference sequence). The junction had 11 bases not matched to a gene; V was cut back by 5 bases and J by 2 bases. CDR3 amino acids: CASSPRGQAVTYEQYF. For the CDR3, the DNA is TGTGCCAGCAGTCCCCGGGGACAGGCCGTCACCTACGAGCAGTACTTC.

The J gene is TRBJ1-1, the V gene TRBV19; perhaps TRBD1 as D (5 bases). V lost 3 bases to trimming and J lost 4 bases, with 9 bases between them. This CDR3 is built from 13 residues. Germline CDR1 and CDR2: LNHDA and SQIVND (reference sequence). Written as DNA, the CDR3 is TGTGCCAGTAGTATTCGAACAGGCACTGAAGCTTTCTTT. This sequence encodes CASSIRTGTEAFF.

The V and J genes are TRBV4-1 and TRBJ2-7; tentative D call: TRBD2 (6 bases). Between the trimmed V and J ends, which lost 0 bases and 1 base, there was a span of 10 bases. The CDR3 loop spans 15 amino acids. The V gene's germline CDR1 is MGHRA and CDR2 YSYEKL. The CDR3 spells CASSQEPGVSYEQYF. DNA for the CDR3: TGCGCCAGCAGCCAAGAGCCGGGAGTTTCCTACGAGCAGTACTTC.

Notes on this clone: Other DNA sequences in the same sample also yield this CDR3. This chain joins TRBV4-1 and TRBJ2-5, with a weak D call TRBD1 (5 bases). This CDR3 is 14 amino acids long. The germline CDR1 and CDR2 sequences are MGHRA and YSYEKL. Between the trimmed V and J ends, which lost 0 bases and 1 base, there was a span of 6 bases. The CDR3 reads CASSQDRVQETQYF. The CDR3 DNA reads as TGCGCCAGCAGCCAAGACAGGGTCCAAGAGACCCAGTACTTC.

The chain combines TRBV11-2 with TRBJ2-1; TRBD2 agrees at 8 bases. CDR3 size: 16 residues. J gave up 3 bases and V 3 bases, and 7 bases lay outside the gene matches. The V gene's germline CDR1 is SGHAT and CDR2 FQNNGV. The CDR3 region has the DNA TGTGCCAGCAGCTTGCTAGCGGGCGCTTACTACAATGAGCAGTTCTTC. This translates into CASSLLAGAYYNEQFF.

The chain is built from TRBV5-1 and TRBJ2-7; 9 positions match TRBD1. The CDR3 has 15 amino acids. V lost 0 bases to trimming and J lost 5 bases; unmatched junction nucleotides: 6. CDR1 is SGHRS and CDR2 is YFSETQ in the germline V gene. The CDR3 is CASSLEGTGKNEQYF. In DNA, the CDR3 is TGCGCCAGCAGCTTGGAAGGGACAGGGAAAAACGAGCAGTACTTC. The complete variable domain, with remaining parts taken from reference TRBV5-1 and TRBJ2-7, reads KAGVTQTPRYLIKTRGQQVTLSCSPISGHRSVSWYQQTPGQGLQFLFEYFSETQRNKGNFPGRFSGRQFSNSRSEMNVSTLELGDSALYLCASSLEGTGKNEQYFGPGTRLTVT.

This clone has only a few counts. V and J are TRBV7-9 and TRBJ1-1, with TRBD1 as a possible D gene (5 bases). The ends were cut back, 1 base at V and 5 bases at J, with 11 bases in the middle. The germline V gene encodes CDR1 SEHNR and CDR2 FQNEAQ (reference sequence). The CDR3 covers 14 residues. The CDR3 is CASSLVGDSTEAFF. The CDR3, as DNA: TGTGCCAGCAGCTTAGTAGGGGATAGTACTGAAGCTTTCTTT.

The V call is TRBV6-5, the J call TRBJ1-1; D not certain. V was pared by 5 bases and J by 0 bases, with 4 bases between. This CDR3 contains 12 residues. CDR1 and CDR2 (germline): MNHEY, SVGAGI. CDR3 amino acids: CASSDMNTEAFF. In nucleotides, the CDR3 is TGTGCCAGCAGTGACATGAACACTGAAGCTTTCTTT.

This chain links TRBV7-9 with TRBJ1-3; D not resolved. Trimming removed 2 bases at V and 4 bases at J, with 12 bases between. The CDR3 is 15 residues long. Per germline, CDR1 SEHNR and CDR2 FQNEAQ (reference sequence). The CDR3 is CASSLRGGYGNTIYF. CDR3 DNA: TGTGCCAGCAGCTTACGAGGAGGGTACGGAAACACCATATATTTT.

V is TRBV5-1 and J is TRBJ2-7; D is possibly TRBD2 (6 bases). Germline V gene data show CDR1 as SGHRS and CDR2 as YFSETQ. V was cut by 3 bases and J by 5 bases, with 15 bases left in between. This CDR3 has 14 residues. CDR3 sequence reads: CASSWSGTVDEQYF. CDR3 sequence (DNA): TGCGCCAGCAGCTGGTCGGGGACTGTAGACGAGCAGTACTTC. Looking up the rest from reference TRBV5-1 and TRBJ2-7 gives the full variable domain: KAGVTQTPRYLIKTRGQQVTLSCSPISGHRSVSWYQQTPGQGLQFLFEYFSETQRNKGNFPGRFSGRQFSNSRSEMNVSTLELGDSALYLCASSWSGTVDEQYFGPGTRLTVT.

The chain is built from TRBV6-5 and TRBJ2-2; 7 bases align to TRBD1. The CDR3 has 14 amino acids. Germline V gives CDR1 MNHEY, CDR2 SVGAGI. V dropped 3 bases and J dropped 7; count of bases not matched to a gene: 5. CDR3: CASSYTTGFGELFF. CDR3 coding DNA: TGTGCCAGCAGTTATACGACAGGGTTCGGGGAGCTGTTTTTT.

The rearrangement joins TRBV13 to TRBJ2-3, with 9 bases matching TRBD1. In germline, CDR1 is PRHDT, CDR2 FYEKMQ (reference sequence). The length of the CDR3 is 15 residues. V lost 0 bases to trimming and J lost 4 bases; unmatched junction nucleotides: 2. The CDR3: CASSLGQGASDTQYF. The CDR3 nucleotides read TGTGCCAGCAGCTTAGGACAGGGGGCATCAGATACGCAGTATTTT.

This clone has only one observation. The chain links TRBV5-1 to TRBJ1-4; D is unresolved. The CDR3 covers 20 residues. CDR1 and CDR2 from the germline V gene are SGHRS and YFSETQ. Trimming took 1 base from V and 0 from J, leaving 22 bases between them. CDR3 sequence: CASSLYLIEQFRTTNEKLFF. The CDR3 DNA follows: TGCGCCAGCAGCTTGTATCTTATCGAACAGTTTAGGACAACTAATGAAAAACTGTTTTTT. The full variable domain, rest sourced from reference TRBV5-1 and TRBJ1-4, is KAGVTQTPRYLIKTRGQQVTLSCSPISGHRSVSWYQQTPGQGLQFLFEYFSETQRNKGNFPGRFSGRQFSNSRSEMNVSTLELGDSALYLCASSLYLIEQFRTTNEKLFFGSGTQLSVL.

This chain joins TRBV11-2 and TRBJ1-1; TRBD1 aligns across 7 bases. This CDR3 region has 15 residues. Per germline, CDR1 SGHAT and CDR2 FQNNGV. V lost 5 bases to trimming and J lost 0 bases; unmatched junction nucleotides: 6. This CDR3 is CASSPTGQMNTEAFF. CDR3 DNA: TGTGCCAGCAGCCCCACGGGACAGATGAACACTGAAGCTTTCTTT.

This rearrangement joins TRBV27 to TRBJ2-7, with TRBD2 matching 14 bases. This CDR3 has 16 residues. Per germline, CDR1 MNHEY and CDR2 SMNVEV (reference sequence). The J segment lost 6 bases and the V segment lost 7 bases, leaving 11 bases of the junction unmatched. The CDR3: CASTGTSGGLGGEQYF. The CDR3 nucleotides are TGTGCCAGCACCGGGACTAGCGGGGGTCTCGGGGGCGAGCAGTACTTC.

The rearrangement uses TRBV7-9 and TRBJ2-7; a possible D gene is TRBD1 (5 bases). The CDR3 sequence is 16 residues long. Trimming left V 2 bases short and J 5 bases short, with 19 bases between. Germline V gene sequence: CDR1 SEHNR, CDR2 FQNEAQ (reference sequence). The CDR3 DNA reads TGTGCCAGCAGCTTATCAGGGATTAGCCCTGTCGACGAGCAGTACTTC. This codes for CASSLSGISPVDEQYF.

The gene calls are TRBV6-5 and TRBJ2-3; weak D call: TRBD2 (6 bases). Deletions cut 2 bases from V and 2 bases from J, with 8 bases between. The CDR3 covers 14 residues. CDR1 MNHEY and CDR2 SVGAGI come from the germline V gene. The CDR3 region has the DNA TGTGCCAGCAGTTACACTAGCTCCACAGATACGCAGTATTTT. Its translation: CASSYTSSTDTQYF.

The V call is TRBV13, the J call TRBJ1-4; D may be TRBD1 (5 bases). From germline, CDR1 is PRHDT and CDR2 FYEKMQ (reference sequence). This CDR3 has 13 amino acids. V was trimmed by 3 bases and J by 6 bases, leaving 8 bases between them. The CDR3 sequence: CASSLGGYEKLFF. The CDR3 coding sequence is TGTGCCAGCAGCTTGGGGGGATATGAAAAACTGTTTTTT.

The J gene is TRBJ1-1, the V gene TRBV7-2; D gene uncertain. Germline assignment: CDR1 SGHTA and CDR2 FQGNSA. This CDR3 spans 14 amino acids. V was trimmed by 1 base and J by 1 base, leaving 7 bases between them. The CDR3: CASSLGAGNTEAFF. The CDR3 region has the DNA TGTGCCAGCAGCTTAGGGGCAGGGAACACTGAAGCTTTCTTT.

The count of this clone is one. This chain's CDR3 is CASNHRGGGNTQYF. Here the CDR3 DNA reads TGTGCCAGCAACCATCGGGGGGGCGGGAATACGCAGTATTTT. The J gene is TRBJ2-3, the V gene TRBV27; 8 bases match TRBD2. Germline trimming cut 7 bases from V and 7 bases from J; bases unmatched to any gene: 10. This CDR3 contains 14 residues. Germline CDR1 MNHEY, CDR2 SMNVEV (reference sequence).